Shown below are 10 T cell receptor beta chains from a single sample sequenced in a study of T-cell memory formation after mild COVID-19. MiXCR was run by TCRdb on the 5' RACE reads, yielding one entry per CDR3 protein. The table shows about 430,000 distinct CDR3 sequences, with 20% to 25% occurring only once. The sample was PBMCs or a T cell subset sorted from them (not recorded which). These receptors came from an adult woman who had mild COVID-19 (a few samples of this study predate the infection). Cell type and time point are not known.

The rearrangement links TRBV3-1 to TRBJ2-1; 15 bases are shared with TRBD2. After removal of 5 bases from V and 8 bases from J, the junction contained 4 bases not matched to a gene. The germline V gene has CDR1 LGHDT and CDR2 YNNKEL (reference sequence). This CDR3 is built from 15 residues. CDR3 sequence: CASSGLAGGLDEQFF. Written as DNA, the CDR3 is TGTGCCAGCAGCGGACTAGCGGGAGGGTTGGATGAGCAGTTCTTC.

This chain uses TRBV5-1 with TRBJ2-3, with 9 positions matching TRBD1. CDR3 length: 15 amino acids. V lost 3 bases and J lost 4; bases outside the gene matches: 6. In germline, CDR1 is SGHRS, CDR2 YFSETQ. The CDR3 coding sequence is TGCGCCAGCAGCTGGGGACAGGGTAGGGCAGATACGCAGTATTTT. This codes for CASSWGQGRADTQYF.

The gene calls are TRBV20-1 and TRBJ1-2; 7 bases are shared with TRBD1. CDR1 and CDR2 from the germline V gene are DFQATT and SNEGSKA (reference sequence). This CDR3 has 13 residues. J was trimmed by 5 bases and V by 3 bases; bases with no gene match: 6. As DNA, the CDR3 is TGCAGTGCTAGTGCCAGGGGGAAGTATGGCTACACCTTC. It specifies CSASARGKYGYTF.

This chain joins TRBV6-1 and TRBJ2-1; D is ambiguous. The V and J ends lost 4 bases and 5 bases respectively, with 9 bases between them. The CDR3 runs to 13 residues. The germline V gene encodes CDR1 MNHNS and CDR2 SASEGT. CDR3 nucleotide sequence: TGTGCCAGCAGTGGATTGGGAAACAATGAGCAGTTCTTC. Protein product: CASSGLGNNEQFF.

The DNA for the CDR3 is TGTGCCAGCAGTAGAGAATTCCGGGACAGGGGGCGATACACTGAAGCTTTCTTT. It codes for CASSREFRDRGRYTEAFF. The V gene is TRBV6-1, the J gene TRBJ1-1, with 12 positions matching TRBD1. This CDR3 spans 18 amino acids. Per the germline V gene, CDR1 is MNHNS and CDR2 is SASEGT. V lost 5 bases and J lost 3; bases outside the gene matches: 13.

The chain uses TRBV18 and TRBJ1-1, with a weak D call TRBD1 (6 bases). CDR3 length: 14 residues. Trimming removed 2 bases at V and 1 base at J, with 8 bases between. Germline assignment: CDR1 KGHSH and CDR2 LQKENI. CDR3 sequence reads: CASSPTGTNTEAFF. In nucleotides, the CDR3 is TGTGCCAGCTCACCAACAGGGACGAACACTGAAGCTTTCTTT. Based on the CDR3 plus reference TRBV18 and TRBJ1-1, the full variable domain is NAGVMQNPRHLVRRRGQEARLRCSPMKGHSHVYWYRQLPEEGLKFMVYLQKENIIDESGMPKERFSAEFPKEGPSILRIQQVVRGDSAAYFCASSPTGTNTEAFFGQGTRLTVV.

This clonotype has only a few counts. The genes are TRBV19 and TRBJ2-2; D tentatively fits TRBD1 or TRBD2 (5 bases each). CDR3 size: 16 residues. Germline lookup yields CDR1 LNHDA and CDR2 SQIVND (reference sequence). V lost 5 bases, J lost 1 base, and 14 bases lay in between. DNA of the CDR3: TGTGCCAGTAGTTCCTCCGGGACGGTGAACACCGGGGAGCTGTTTTTT. Its protein is CASSSSGTVNTGELFF.

The rearrangement uses TRBV29-1 and TRBJ2-7, with D perhaps TRBD1 (6 bases). Germline V gives CDR1 SQVTM, CDR2 ANQGSEA. V shed 1 base and J shed 2 bases, with 15 bases lying between them. This CDR3 region has 15 residues. Written as DNA, the CDR3 is TGCAGCGTTGAAGCCCGGGACAAAAAGACCTACGAGCAGTACTTC. Amino acid sequence: CSVEARDKKTYEQYF.

This clonotype appeared many times. The chain employs TRBV7-3 and TRBJ1-2; D remains ambiguous. V dropped 3 bases and J dropped 4 bases, with 9 bases sitting between them. CDR1 is SGHTA and CDR2 is FQGTGA in the germline V gene. The CDR3 length is 13 residues. DNA of the CDR3: TGTGCCAGCAGCTTGGGTCAAACCTATGGCTACACCTTC. Translation: CASSLGQTYGYTF.

J is TRBJ2-2 and V is TRBV7-3; 7 nucleotides line up with TRBD2. V dropped 6 bases and J dropped 7; count of bases not matched to a gene: 11. This CDR3 comprises 15 residues. Germline V lookup: CDR1 SGHTA, CDR2 FQGTGA. CDR3 coding DNA: TGTGCCAGCAGTCAACTAGCGAGTCAACGCGGGGAGCTGTTTTTT. Protein sequence: CASSQLASQRGELFF. Full variable domain (remainder filled in from reference TRBV7-3 and TRBJ2-2): GAGVSQTPSNKVTEKGKYVELRCDPISGHTALYWYRQSLGQGPEFLIYFQGTGAADDSGLPNDRFFAVRPEGSVSTLKIQRTERGDSAVYLCASSQLASQRGELFFGEGSRLTVL.